This T cell receptor beta chain was observed in a study of blood T cells in healthy people across ages. Turning to the study itself: Per two T cells, template switching captured roughly one barcoded beta molecule. Study-level findings and limits: CMV infection status of these donors was not known.

A note on this clonotype: Its antigen remains unknown.

The V end lost 2 bases, the J end lost 6 bases, and 11 bases lay between the germline ends. CDR1 SGHRS and CDR2 YFSETQ come from the germline V gene. CDR3 length equals 13 residues. It was with a sample-barcoded 5' primer and a J-beta primer mix that a second PCR of roughly 7 to 11 cycles was run. MiXCR, run by TCRdb on the 5' RACE reads, gives a single entry per CDR3 protein. The table shows about 680,000 distinct CDR3 sequences, with around 48% occurring only once. Drawn from each donor were 8.5 to 10 milliliters of peripheral blood. The V and J genes are TRBV5-1 and TRBJ1-2; no clear D. The material sequenced was blood. The receptor's source is an older woman in good health. DNA for the CDR3: TGCGCCAGCAGCTTATCAAGGGAAAATGGCTACACCTTC. This encodes CASSLSRENGYTF.